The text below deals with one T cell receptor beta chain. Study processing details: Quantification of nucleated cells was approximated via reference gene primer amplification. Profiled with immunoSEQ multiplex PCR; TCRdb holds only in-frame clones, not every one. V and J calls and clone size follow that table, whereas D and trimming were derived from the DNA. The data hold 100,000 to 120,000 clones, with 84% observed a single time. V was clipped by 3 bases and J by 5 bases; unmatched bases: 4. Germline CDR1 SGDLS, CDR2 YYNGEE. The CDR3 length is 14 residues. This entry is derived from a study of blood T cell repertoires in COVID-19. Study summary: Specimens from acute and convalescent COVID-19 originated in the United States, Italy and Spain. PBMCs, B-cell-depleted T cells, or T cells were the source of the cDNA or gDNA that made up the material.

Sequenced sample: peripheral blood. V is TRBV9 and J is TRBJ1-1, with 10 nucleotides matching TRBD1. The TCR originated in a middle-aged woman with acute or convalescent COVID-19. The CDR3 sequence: CASSAGQGRTEAFF. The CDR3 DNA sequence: TGTGCCAGCAGCGCGGGACAGGGGCGGACTGAAGCTTTCTTT.